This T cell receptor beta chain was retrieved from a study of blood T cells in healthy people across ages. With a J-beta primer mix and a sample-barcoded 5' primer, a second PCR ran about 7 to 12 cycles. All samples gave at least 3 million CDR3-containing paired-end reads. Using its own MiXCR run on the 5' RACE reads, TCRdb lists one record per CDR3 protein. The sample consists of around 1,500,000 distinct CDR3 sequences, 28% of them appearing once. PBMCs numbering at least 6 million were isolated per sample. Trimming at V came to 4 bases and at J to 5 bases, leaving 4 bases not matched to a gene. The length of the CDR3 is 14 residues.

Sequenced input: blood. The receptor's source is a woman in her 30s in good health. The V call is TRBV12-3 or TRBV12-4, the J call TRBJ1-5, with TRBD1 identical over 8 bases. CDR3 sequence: CASSYRQGYQPQHF. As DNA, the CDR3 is TGTGCCAGCAGTTATCGACAGGGGTATCAGCCCCAGCATTTT.